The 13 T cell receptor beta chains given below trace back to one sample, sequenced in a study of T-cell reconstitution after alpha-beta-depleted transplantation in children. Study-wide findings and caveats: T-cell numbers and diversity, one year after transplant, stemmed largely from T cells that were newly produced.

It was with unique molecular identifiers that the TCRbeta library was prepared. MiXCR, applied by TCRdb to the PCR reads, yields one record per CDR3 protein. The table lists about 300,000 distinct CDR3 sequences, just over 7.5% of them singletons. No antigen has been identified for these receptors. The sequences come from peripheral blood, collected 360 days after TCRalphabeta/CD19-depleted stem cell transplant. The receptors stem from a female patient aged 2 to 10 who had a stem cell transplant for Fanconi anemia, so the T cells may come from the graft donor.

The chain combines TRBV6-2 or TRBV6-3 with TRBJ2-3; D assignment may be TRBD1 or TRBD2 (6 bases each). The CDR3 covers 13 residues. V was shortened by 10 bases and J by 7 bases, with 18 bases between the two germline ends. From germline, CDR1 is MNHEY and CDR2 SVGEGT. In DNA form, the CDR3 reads TGTGCCACACGGGGGCCGCAAAGACATACGCAGTATTTT. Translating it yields CATRGPQRHTQYF.

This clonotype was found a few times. The CDR3 here is CASSLAAQRETQYF. The CDR3 DNA follows: TGCGCCAGCAGCTTGGCGGCCCAGAGAGAGACCCAGTACTTC. J is TRBJ2-5 and V is TRBV5-1; D is uncertain. V gave up 0 bases and J gave up 4 bases, with 10 bases separating them. The CDR3 extends over 14 amino acids. Germline V gene sequence: CDR1 SGHRS, CDR2 YFSETQ.

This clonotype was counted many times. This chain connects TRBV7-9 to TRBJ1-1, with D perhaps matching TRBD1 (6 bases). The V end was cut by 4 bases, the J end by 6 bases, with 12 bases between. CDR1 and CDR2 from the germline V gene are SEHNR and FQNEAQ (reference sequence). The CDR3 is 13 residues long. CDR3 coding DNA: TGTGCCAGCAGCTCACAGGGTGGTGCTGAAGCTTTCTTT. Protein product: CASSSQGGAEAFF.

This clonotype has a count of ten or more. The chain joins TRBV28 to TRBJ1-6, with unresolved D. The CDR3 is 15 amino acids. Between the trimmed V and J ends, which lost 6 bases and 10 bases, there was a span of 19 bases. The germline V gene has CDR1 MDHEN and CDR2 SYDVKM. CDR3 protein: CASRELILGGSPLHF. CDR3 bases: TGTGCCAGCAGAGAACTGATCCTCGGAGGCTCACCCCTCCACTTT.

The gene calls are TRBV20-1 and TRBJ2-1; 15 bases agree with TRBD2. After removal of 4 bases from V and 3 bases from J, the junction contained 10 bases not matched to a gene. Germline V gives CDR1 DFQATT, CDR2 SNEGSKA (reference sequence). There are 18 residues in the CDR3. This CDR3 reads CSAKLPGLAGGYYNEQFF. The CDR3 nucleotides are TGCAGTGCTAAACTTCCGGGACTAGCGGGGGGCTACTACAATGAGCAGTTCTTC.

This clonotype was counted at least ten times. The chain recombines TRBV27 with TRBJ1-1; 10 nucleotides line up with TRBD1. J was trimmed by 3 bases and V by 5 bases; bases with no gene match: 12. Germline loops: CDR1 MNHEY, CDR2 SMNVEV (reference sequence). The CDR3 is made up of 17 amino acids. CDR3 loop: CASSASTGGIRYTEAFF. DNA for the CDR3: TGTGCCAGCAGTGCCTCGACAGGGGGCATTAGGTACACTGAAGCTTTCTTT.

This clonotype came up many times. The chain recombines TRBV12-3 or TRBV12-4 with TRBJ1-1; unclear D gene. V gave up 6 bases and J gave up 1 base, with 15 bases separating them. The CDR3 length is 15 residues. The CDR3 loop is CASSYYSLGNTEAFF. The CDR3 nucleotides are TGTGCCAGCAGCTACTACAGTTTAGGGAACACTGAAGCTTTCTTT.

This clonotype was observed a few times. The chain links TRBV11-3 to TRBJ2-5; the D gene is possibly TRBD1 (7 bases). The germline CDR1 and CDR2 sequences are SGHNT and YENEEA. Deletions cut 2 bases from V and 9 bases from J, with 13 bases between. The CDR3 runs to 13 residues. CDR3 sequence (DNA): TGTGCCAGCAGCTTACGGGACAGCGGGTCCCAGTACTTC. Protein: CASSLRDSGSQYF.

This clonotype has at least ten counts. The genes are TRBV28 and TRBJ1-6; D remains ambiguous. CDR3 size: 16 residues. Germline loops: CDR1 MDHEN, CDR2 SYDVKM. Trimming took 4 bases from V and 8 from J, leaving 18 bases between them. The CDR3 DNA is TGTGCCAGCAGTTCCCGGCGGCACAGCTCTTATTCACCCCTCCACTTT. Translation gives CASSSRRHSSYSPLHF.

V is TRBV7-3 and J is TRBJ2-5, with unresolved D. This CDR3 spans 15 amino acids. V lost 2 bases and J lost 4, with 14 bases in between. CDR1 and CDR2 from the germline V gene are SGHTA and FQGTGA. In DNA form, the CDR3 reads TGTGCCAGCAGCTTACGACCCGGGCATCGAGAGACCCAGTACTTC. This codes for CASSLRPGHRETQYF.

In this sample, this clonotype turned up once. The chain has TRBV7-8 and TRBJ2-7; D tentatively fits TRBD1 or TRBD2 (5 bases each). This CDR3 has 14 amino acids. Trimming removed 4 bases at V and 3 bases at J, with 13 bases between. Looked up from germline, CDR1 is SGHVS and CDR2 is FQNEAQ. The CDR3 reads CASSSLGDGYEQYF. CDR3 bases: TGTGCCAGCAGCTCCCTTGGGGACGGCTACGAGCAGTACTTC.

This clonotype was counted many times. The CDR3 DNA follows: TGCGCCAGCAGCTTGGCTGTTTTGGCGAACACCGGGGAGCTGTTTTTT. This gives the protein CASSLAVLANTGELFF. The chain recombines TRBV5-1 with TRBJ2-2; D ambiguous. V lost 0 bases, J lost 0 bases, and 9 bases lay in between. Looked up from germline, CDR1 is SGHRS and CDR2 is YFSETQ. The CDR3 runs 16 residues. Supplemented by reference TRBV5-1 and TRBJ2-2, the full variable domain reads KAGVTQTPRYLIKTRGQQVTLSCSPISGHRSVSWYQQTPGQGLQFLFEYFSETQRNKGNFPGRFSGRQFSNSRSEMNVSTLELGDSALYLCASSLAVLANTGELFFGEGSRLTVL.

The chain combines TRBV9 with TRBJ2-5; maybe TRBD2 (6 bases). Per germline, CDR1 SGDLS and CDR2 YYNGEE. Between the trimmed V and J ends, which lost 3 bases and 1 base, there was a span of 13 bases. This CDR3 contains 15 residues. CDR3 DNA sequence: TGTGCCAGCAGCGCCTTGGGACTGTCCCAAGAGACCCAGTACTTC. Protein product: CASSALGLSQETQYF.